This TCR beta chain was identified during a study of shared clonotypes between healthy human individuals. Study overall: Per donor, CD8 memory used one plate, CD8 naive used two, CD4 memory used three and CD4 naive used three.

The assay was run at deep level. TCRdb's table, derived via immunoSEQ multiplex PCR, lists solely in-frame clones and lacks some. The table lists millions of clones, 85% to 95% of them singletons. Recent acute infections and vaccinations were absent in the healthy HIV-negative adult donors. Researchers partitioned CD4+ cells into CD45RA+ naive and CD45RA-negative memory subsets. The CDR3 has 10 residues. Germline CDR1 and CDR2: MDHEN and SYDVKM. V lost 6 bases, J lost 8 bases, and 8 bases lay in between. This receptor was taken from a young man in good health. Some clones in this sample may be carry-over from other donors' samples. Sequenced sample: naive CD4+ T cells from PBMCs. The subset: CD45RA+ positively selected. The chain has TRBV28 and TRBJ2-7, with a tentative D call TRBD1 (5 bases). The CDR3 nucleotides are TGTGCCAGCAGCAGGACAAAGCAGTACTTC. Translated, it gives CASSRTKQYF.